This T cell receptor beta chain was retrieved from a study of T cell responses to AZD1222 COVID-19 vaccine. Overall study findings and caveats: Among those given AZD1222, only 6 or 7 were seropositive at baseline. Nearly half of spike-specific TCRs reportedly target unmutated variant regions.

V lost 5 bases, J lost 1 base, and 14 bases lay in between. The CDR3 runs 17 residues. Germline V CDR1 and CDR2: KGHDR, SFDVKD. TCRdb's table, derived via immunoSEQ multiplex PCR, lists solely in-frame clones and lacks some. In the table there are more than 85,000 clones, 88% of which are singletons. A remark on this clone: Its target is not known.

The receptor's source is an adult in good health. This chain uses TRBV24-1 with TRBJ1-6; D is unclear. The sequencing here drew on peripheral blood, taken on day 0 of MenACWY control vaccination. CDR3 nucleotide sequence: TGTGCCACCAGTGGTCGGAGACTAGGGTCCTATAATTCACCCCTCCACTTT. Protein: CATSGRRLGSYNSPLHF.